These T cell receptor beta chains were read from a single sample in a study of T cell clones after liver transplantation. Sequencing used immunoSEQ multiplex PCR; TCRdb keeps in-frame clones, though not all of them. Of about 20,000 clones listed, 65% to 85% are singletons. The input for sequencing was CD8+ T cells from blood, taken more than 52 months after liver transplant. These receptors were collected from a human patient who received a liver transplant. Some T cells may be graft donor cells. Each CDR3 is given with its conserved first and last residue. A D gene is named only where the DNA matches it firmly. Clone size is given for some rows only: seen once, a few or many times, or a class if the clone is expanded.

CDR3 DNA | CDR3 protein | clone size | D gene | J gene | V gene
TGTGCCAGCAGTTGGGACAGGGCCCTCTCTGGGGCCAACGTCCTGACTTTC | CASSWDRALSGANVLTF | NA | TRBD1 | TRBJ2-6 | TRBV28
TGTGCCAGCAGGCCACTCGGGACAGGGCATCGCGAGCAGTACTTC | CASRPLGTGHREQYF | NA | TRBD1 | TRBJ2-7 | TRBV27
TGTGCCAGCAGCCCTTCGGGGTCGGGGAATCAGCCCCAGCATTTT | CASSPSGSGNQPQHF | once | NA | TRBJ1-5 | TRBV9
TGCGCCAGCAGCCAAGATCGGGCGACGGGGTCGAAAAACGAGCAGTACTTC | CASSQDRATGSKNEQYF | NA | NA | TRBJ2-7 | TRBV4-1
TGTGCCAGCAGCTTAGGTCCGAACGAGCAGTACTTC | CASSLGPNEQYF | NA | NA | TRBJ2-7 | TRBV7-9
TGTGCCAGCAGACAGGGGGCATCGTACGAGCAGTACTTC | CASRQGASYEQYF | once | TRBD1 | TRBJ2-7 | TRBV7-9
TGTGCCAGTAGTATAGTGGAGGGGAGCTCCTACGAGCAGTACTTC | CASSIVEGSSYEQYF | NA | NA | TRBJ2-7 | TRBV19
TGTGCCAGCAGTTCGGGCCGGCTCAATGAGCAGTTCTTC | CASSSGRLNEQFF | NA | NA | TRBJ2-1 | TRBV27
TGTGCCAGCAGCGTCTGGGGGGGCCTCGAGGATGAGCAGTTCTTC | CASSVWGGLEDEQFF | NA | NA | TRBJ2-1 | TRBV9
TGTGCCAGCAGCTCCAGCGGCCTACCCGACGAGCAGTACTTC | CASSSSGLPDEQYF | medium-sized | NA | TRBJ2-7 | TRBV7-9
TGCGCCAGCAGTCCCCCGCAGGAGGGTTTTGGGCCAGATACGCAGTATTTT | CASSPPQEGFGPDTQYF | NA | NA | TRBJ2-3 | TRBV23-1
TGTGCCACCAGCAGAGATAAGGGGGCGGGTCAGCCCCAGCATTTT | CATSRDKGAGQPQHF | NA | TRBD1 | TRBJ1-5 | TRBV15
TGTGCCAGCAGTTTGGGAACAGGGGGCAATCAGCCCCAGCATTTT | CASSLGTGGNQPQHF | NA | TRBD1 | TRBJ1-5 | TRBV27
TGTGCCAGCAGGGGGGGACAGGGTTGGTACAATGAGCAGTTCTTC | CASRGGQGWYNEQFF | few | TRBD1 | TRBJ2-1 | TRBV27
TGTGCCAGCAGTGAATTGGGGGGGCCCAACAATGAGCAGTTCTTC | CASSELGGPNNEQFF | NA | NA | TRBJ2-1 | TRBV6-1
TGTGCCAGCAGTTACAGGTCAATCTCTGGAAACACCATATATTTT | CASSYRSISGNTIYF | NA | NA | TRBJ1-3 | TRBV6-6
TGTGCCAGCAGCCAACAAGGAGCTAACTATGGCTACACCTTC | CASSQQGANYGYTF | NA | NA | TRBJ1-2 | TRBV5-4
TGTGCCAGCAGTGCAGGGGGCAGCGGAGCTTTCTTT | CASSAGGSGAFF | NA | TRBD1 | TRBJ1-1 | TRBV2
TGCGCCAGCAGTGAGTCGATCGGGAACACTGAAGCTTTCTTT | CASSESIGNTEAFF | medium-sized | NA | TRBJ1-1 | TRBV10-1
TGTGCCAGCAGCTTAAATACGCTCTACGAGCAGTACTTC | CASSLNTLYEQYF | NA | NA | TRBJ2-7 | TRBV11-2
TGTGCCAGCAGTTTATTTGGCTCGACAGACCGCTACGAGCAGTACTTC | CASSLFGSTDRYEQYF | once | NA | TRBJ2-7 | TRBV27
TGTGCCAGCAGTTTATCATTCGGGGGCGGAGGGCACACAGATACGCAGTATTTT | CASSLSFGGGGHTDTQYF | NA | NA | TRBJ2-3 | TRBV27
TGTGCCAGCAGTGATCTGGGGACGATAGCCGGGGAGCTGTTTTTT | CASSDLGTIAGELFF | NA | NA | TRBJ2-2 | TRBV2
TGTGCCAGCAGCGGACGGGGGGGCGAACGCACAGATACGCAGTATTTT | CASSGRGGERTDTQYF | NA | TRBD2 | TRBJ2-3 | TRBV9
TGTGCCAGCAGCTCAGGACAGGGGCTGACAATGAACACTGAAGCTTTCTTT | CASSSGQGLTMNTEAFF | medium-sized | TRBD1 | TRBJ1-1 | TRBV5-5
TGTGCCAGCAGTTACTCAAAACAGGGGGAAGAGACCCAGTACTTC | CASSYSKQGEETQYF | NA | TRBD1 | TRBJ2-5 | TRBV6-5
TGTGCCAGCAGCAACACGGACAATCACGAGCAGTACTTC | CASSNTDNHEQYF | NA | NA | TRBJ2-7 | TRBV9
TGTGCCAGCTCACCGGAGTTTCGGGACTCTGGAAACACCATATATTTT | CASSPEFRDSGNTIYF | NA | NA | TRBJ1-3 | TRBV18
TGTGCCAGCAGCCAAGCAGGACAGCGCAACTATGGCTACACCTTC | CASSQAGQRNYGYTF | NA | NA | TRBJ1-2 | TRBV4-2
TGTGCCAGCAGCTTGACAGGGGGTTTTCAGGATGAGCAGTTCTTC | CASSLTGGFQDEQFF | NA | TRBD1 | TRBJ2-1 | TRBV7-9